This T cell receptor (beta chain) was documented in a study of radiation and T cells in renal cell carcinoma. Generated by immunoSEQ multiplex PCR, the TCRdb table keeps only in-frame clones and is missing some. The profile shows 90,000 to 100,000 clones, approximately 80% of them singletons. The length of the CDR3 is 16 residues. Trimming left V 1 base short and J 3 bases short, with 19 bases between. Germline V lookup: CDR1 GTSNPN, CDR2 SVGIG (reference sequence). Regarding time point: blood 4 weeks post-SBRT, at nephrectomy. The treatment denotes: 15 Gy SBRT to primary tumor, nephrectomy 4 weeks later. Nephrectomy followed 15 Gy stereotactic body radiation by 4 weeks. After SBRT, blood was collected at 2 and 4 weeks, plus baseline. The patient's renal cell carcinoma had clear cell pathology.

This rearrangement joins TRBV30 to TRBJ2-7; tentatively, D is TRBD1 (7 bases). Specimen: blood, collected from a patient whose treatment included radiotherapy and nephrectomy. This TCR came from a man aged 55-75 years with renal cell carcinoma. In nucleotides, the CDR3 is TGTGCCTGGAGTGGTACAGGGGCTCGCGGGGACTACGAGCAGTACTTC. Protein sequence: CAWSGTGARGDYEQYF.